The text below deals with one TCR beta chain. V was pared by 7 bases and J by 5 bases, with 14 bases between. CDR3 length equals 13 residues. Germline CDR1 reads LNHDA; CDR2 reads SQIVND (reference sequence). Generated by immunoSEQ multiplex PCR, the TCRdb table keeps only in-frame clones and is missing some. There are fewer than 200,000 clones in the sample; about nine tenths occur only once, and roughly 9% lies in the top ten. The data stem from a study of blood T cell repertoires in COVID-19. On the study more broadly: Samples representing acute and convalescent COVID-19 were sourced from the United States, Italy and Spain. PBMCs, B-cell-depleted T cells, or T cells provided the cDNA or gDNA that made up the material.

The sequenced sample was PBMCs or T cells enriched from blood (not recorded which). The chain has TRBV19 and TRBJ1-1; D call uncertain. The source is a woman between 18 and 29 years old who had recovered from COVID-19. The CDR3, as DNA: TGTGCCAGTAAAACAGCCCGGGGAACTGAAGCTTTCTTT. It encodes CASKTARGTEAFF.